One T cell receptor beta chain is described in this entry. Germline CDR1 is SGHRS and CDR2 is YFSETQ. The CDR3 is made up of 16 amino acids. V shed 2 bases and J 0 bases; nucleotides not matched to a gene: 7. Method: immunoSEQ multiplex PCR; TCRdb's copy keeps in-frame clones and lacks some. This sample yields 250,000 to 300,000 clones, of which over 70% are seen a single time; about an eighth belongs to the top ten. The data were obtained in a study of control samples from healthy donors and cancer patients. This chain connects TRBV5-1 to TRBJ2-7; the match to TRBD1 covers 8 bases. The receptor's source is a woman in her fifties or sixties with lung cancer. Sequencing was performed on PBMCs. The DNA of the CDR3 is TGCGCCAGCAGCTTAGAGACAGGGGATAGCTCCTACGAGCAGTACTTC. Amino acids: CASSLETGDSSYEQYF.